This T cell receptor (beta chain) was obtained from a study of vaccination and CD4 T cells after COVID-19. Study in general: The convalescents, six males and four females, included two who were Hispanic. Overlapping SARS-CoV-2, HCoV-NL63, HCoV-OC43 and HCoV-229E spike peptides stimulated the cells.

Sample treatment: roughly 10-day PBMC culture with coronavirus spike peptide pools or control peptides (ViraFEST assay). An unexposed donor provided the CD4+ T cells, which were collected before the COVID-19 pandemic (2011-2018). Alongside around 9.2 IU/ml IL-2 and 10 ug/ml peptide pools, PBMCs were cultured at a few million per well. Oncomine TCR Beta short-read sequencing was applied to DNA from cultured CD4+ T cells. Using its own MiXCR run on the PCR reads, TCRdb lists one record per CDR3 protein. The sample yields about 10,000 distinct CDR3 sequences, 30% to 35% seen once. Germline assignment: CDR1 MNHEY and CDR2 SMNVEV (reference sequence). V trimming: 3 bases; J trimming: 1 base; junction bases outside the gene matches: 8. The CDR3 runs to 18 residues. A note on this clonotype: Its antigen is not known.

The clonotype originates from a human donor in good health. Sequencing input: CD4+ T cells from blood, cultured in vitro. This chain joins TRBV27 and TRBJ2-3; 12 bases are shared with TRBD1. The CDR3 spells CASSFLGTGGGGTDTQYF. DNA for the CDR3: TGTGCCAGCAGTTTTTTGGGGACAGGGGGCGGGGGCACAGATACGCAGTATTTT.